This T cell receptor (beta chain) was recovered during a study of shared clonotypes between healthy human individuals (TCRdb year 2020). Study-wide context: Three men and two women, aged 18 to 49 years, made up the cohort. The study deeply sequenced blood TCR repertoires of about 5 healthy adults to estimate repertoire size and the extent of clonotype sharing between individuals. For each donor, CD4 naive and CD4 memory were each run on three plates, CD8 naive on two plates, and CD8 memory on one plate. Leukapheresis yielded between about 0.85 and 10 billion PBMCs per donor. Libraries were prepared and TCR repertoires were sequenced by different laboratories using diverse techniques, in order to increase sequencing depth and limit assay-specific biases.

Overall study outcomes, separate from this receptor: Even with the large sequencing depth, rarefaction of the sorted-subset datasets indicated that sequencing was incomplete. About 5% of naive CD4, 3.5% of naive CD8, roughly 2.4% of memory CD4, and over 0.35% of memory CD8 clonotypes were shared across several donors. Estimated clonotype richness was generally larger for naive than for memory subsets. The genetic and exposure-history diversity represented was limited by the small number of donors. Clonotypes shared by all four sorted-subset donors showed higher generation probabilities than non-shared clonotypes. Only blood was sampled, and tissue TCR repertoires likely differ from those in blood. Pairwise subsampling indicated that sequencing depth was expected to affect the degree of clonotype sharing among donors.

This clone has more than one count but fewer than ten. The antigen it recognizes is unknown. Base qualities are not at hand, and no much larger clone is one base apart. Using the deep immunoSEQ assay, TCR CDR3 regions were amplified from genomic DNA by multiplex PCR. For each cell subset, the extracted genomic DNA was distributed evenly across all wells of several immunoSEQ 96-well plates, and each plate served as one replicate. For sorted subsets, approximately 210 ng genomic DNA, equal to 30,000 to 35,000 T cell genomes, was loaded into each replicate PCR. The purified libraries were quantified using a Qubit 3.0 fluorometer, sized with a Bioanalyzer 2100, and then quantified again using the KAPA Library Quantification kit. Each immunoSEQ 96-well plate was sequenced on its own single-read 150-cycle Illumina NextSeq 550 flow cell. The authors processed their data as follows. The immunoSEQ output contained only junctional sequences without quality scores, so filtering could not match that applied to full-length reads. To assign V/J genes and CDR3, sequences were annotated using PyIR, a Python wrapper for IgBLAST v1.9, with IMGT germline references. Any read was removed if the V/J assignment was weak (E-value above 1e-6), the CDR3 was missing, or the read contained stop codons, out-of-frame junctions, or ambiguous translated residues. A V3J clonotype was defined by an identical inferred V gene, J gene, and CDR3 amino acid sequence. The percentage overlap between two repertoires was calculated by dividing the number of shared unique clonotypes by the size of the smaller repertoire. Richness of each repertoire was evaluated using RTK rarefaction, the Chao1 estimator, and Recon v2.1 estimates of unobserved clonotypes. Generation probabilities were computed with OLGA for all TCRbeta clonotypes obtained by the gDNA method from four donors. Here the immuneACCESS table is served through TCRdb, limited to in-frame sequences with V and J called. Missing clones are a known gap in these copies; in checked studies unresolved V genes cover under half, and the rest lacks a known reason. That table gives V, J and clone size, and the DNA gave D and trimming. Recorded for this sample are roughly 1 million clones; roughly 75% of them occurred a single time. Over 1.3% of the sample goes to the ten largest clones.

Donors were healthy HIV-negative adults with no recently reported acute infections or vaccinations. All donors were Caucasian adults living in Nashville, Tennessee, USA. CD4+ T cells were enriched by magnetic negative selection; naive cells were then positively selected on CD45RA, and the negative fraction formed the memory subset. Blood was collected by leukapheresis, and PBMCs were isolated by Ficoll-Histopaque density gradient centrifugation and then cryopreserved in liquid nitrogen vapor phase. Purity and quantity of every magnetically sorted T cell population were checked by analytical flow cytometry. From each sorted fraction, genomic DNA was isolated and quantified by UV absorbance on a Nanodrop 2000c. This TCR was recovered from a man between 18 and 35 years old in good health. Sequencing was carried out using memory CD4+ T cells sorted from blood. The meaning of the sample's cell subset or site label: CD45RA-negative fraction.

The CDR3 protein is CASSPIYNSPLHF. At the DNA level, the sequence is TGTGCCAGCAGCCCCATCTATAATTCACCCCTCCACTTT. The chain was built from TRBV11-2 and TRBJ1-6, with no confident D gene call. Taken from the germline V gene, the CDR1 and CDR2 loops are SGHAT and FQNNGV. The trim is 5 bases for V and 3 bases for J, with a gap of 5 bases between the germline ends. The CDR3 numbers 13 residues from cysteine through phenylalanine. Solely the CDR3 DNA is kept, with 39 bases framed from the first base.